Each of the 10 T cell receptor beta chains below was sequenced from the same sample in a study of beta chain features in type 1 diabetes. Isolated RNA was reverse transcribed in full, so expressed TCRB transcripts were sequenced. Generated by immunoSEQ multiplex PCR, the TCRdb table keeps only in-frame clones and is missing some. There are about 640,000 clones in the sample; around an eighth occur only once, and around 0.12% lies in the top ten. Their cognate antigens are unknown. Study-wide results and caveats: Type 1 diabetes patients had TCRB CDR3s that were shorter (moderately but significantly so) in all four CD4+ subsets.

Sequenced material: naive CD4+ T cells from blood. These receptors all stem from a man aged 30-40 years with type 1 diabetes.

This clone was picked up a small number of times. The chain uses TRBV6-5 and TRBJ2-3; 8 positions match TRBD2. The CDR3 runs 16 residues. V was clipped by 4 bases and J by 2 bases; unmatched bases: 8. Germline V gene data show CDR1 as MNHEY and CDR2 as SVGAGI. The CDR3 region is CASSSARAGDTDTQYF. The CDR3, as DNA: TGTGCCAGCAGTTCCGCGAGAGCGGGGGACACAGATACGCAGTATTTT.

This clone was seen a few times. The sample has other DNA sequences that encode this CDR3 too. The chain is built from TRBV10-3 and TRBJ1-5; D not certain. Trimming removed 2 bases from V and 1 base from J, with 3 bases in between. This CDR3 region has 13 residues. Germline CDR1 reads ENHRY; CDR2 reads SYGVKD. The CDR3 here is CAISEGSNQPQHF. CDR3 bases: TGTGCCATCAGTGAGGGAAGCAATCAGCCCCAGCATTTT.

The V gene is TRBV13, the J gene TRBJ2-1, with D uncertain. V was clipped by 5 bases and J by 1 base, with 6 bases between them. There are 13 residues in the CDR3. Germline V gene data show CDR1 as PRHDT and CDR2 as FYEKMQ (reference sequence). CDR3 sequence reads: CASSRTSYNEQFF. The CDR3 region has the DNA TGTGCCAGCAGCCGGACGTCCTACAATGAGCAGTTCTTC.

This clone was seen more than once but under ten times. V gene TRBV7-6 combines with J gene TRBJ1-3, with D perhaps matching TRBD1 (6 bases). CDR1 and CDR2 from the germline V gene are SGHVS and FNYEAQ. Trimming cost V 5 bases and J 2 bases, with 16 bases left between them. The CDR3 has 16 amino acids. Written as DNA, the CDR3 is TGTGCCAGCAGCCCCCGGACAGAGCAAACTGGAAACACCATATATTTT. This encodes CASSPRTEQTGNTIYF. Looking up the rest from reference TRBV7-6 and TRBJ1-3 gives the full variable domain: GAGVSQSPRYKVTKRGQDVALRCDPISGHVSLYWYRQALGQGPEFLTYFNYEAQQDKSGLPNDRFSAERPEGSISTLTIQRTEQRDSAMYRCASSPRTEQTGNTIYFGEGSWLTVV.

The rearrangement joins TRBV28 to TRBJ1-2; D not certain. This CDR3 has 14 amino acids. CDR1 and CDR2 (germline): MDHEN, SYDVKM. V lost 6 bases, J lost 7 bases, and 18 bases lay in between. CDR3 residues: CASSGGYPSRGYTF. DNA for the CDR3: TGTGCCAGCAGCGGAGGGTACCCAAGCCGTGGCTACACCTTC.

The chain is built from TRBV25-1 and TRBJ1-1; 7 bases are a match to TRBD1. Germline CDR1 is MGHDK and CDR2 is SYGVNS. The length of the CDR3 is 15 residues. Losses at the gene ends were 2 bases for V and 0 bases for J; bases not matched to a gene: 3. CDR3 amino acids: CASSEGTALNTEAFF. CDR3 coding DNA: TGTGCCAGCAGTGAAGGGACAGCCTTGAACACTGAAGCTTTCTTT. The full variable domain, its missing parts supplied by reference TRBV25-1 and TRBJ1-1, is EADIYQTPRYLVIGTGKKITLECSQTMGHDKMYWYQQDPGMELHLIHYSYGVNSTEKGDLSSESTVSRIRTEHFPLTLESARPSHTSQYLCASSEGTALNTEAFFGQGTRLTVV.

This chain links TRBV7-8 with TRBJ2-7; no clear D gene. Trimming left V 2 bases short and J 0 bases short, with 11 bases between. Germline values: CDR1 SGHVS, CDR2 FQNEAQ. This CDR3 region has 15 residues. CDR3 nucleotides: TGTGCCAGCAGCTTAACAGTCTATCTCTCCTACGAGCAGTACTTC. Residues: CASSLTVYLSYEQYF.

This clone has more than one count but fewer than ten. The genes are TRBV28 and TRBJ2-3, with D perhaps TRBD1 (5 bases). Germline V gene data show CDR1 as MDHEN and CDR2 as SYDVKM. The CDR3 spans 16 residues. V shed 3 bases and J shed 0 bases, with 13 bases lying between them. For the CDR3, the DNA is TGTGCCAGCAGTTTGCCAGGGCCCAGGAGCACAGATACGCAGTATTTT. This encodes CASSLPGPRSTDTQYF.

The V call is TRBV15, the J call TRBJ2-5, with D unclear. Germline loops: CDR1 LNHNV, CDR2 YYDKDF (reference sequence). Trimming took 0 bases from V and 2 from J, leaving 4 bases between them. The CDR3 totals 13 residues. The CDR3 loop is CATSRDLQETQYF. CDR3 bases: TGTGCCACCAGCAGAGACTTACAAGAGACCCAGTACTTC.

Only a few counts were recorded for this clone. J is TRBJ1-2 and V is TRBV7-2; 7 bases fit TRBD1. V lost 5 bases and J lost 1; bases outside the gene matches: 4. CDR1 and CDR2 from the germline V gene are SGHTA and FQGNSA. This CDR3 has 14 residues. CDR3 protein: CASSVDRLNYGYTF. For the CDR3, the DNA is TGTGCCAGCAGCGTGGACAGGCTTAACTATGGCTACACCTTC.